These T cell receptor beta chains were read from a single sample in a study of cytomegalovirus exposure and HLA in healthy donors. TCRdb keeps only in-frame clones here, not all; method: immunoSEQ multiplex PCR. The data show some 150,000 clones, with around 82% seen just once and roughly 2.4% held by the top ten. Sequencing was done on a sample of PBMCs. These receptor sequences come from a man aged 50-59 years in good health and CMV-seronegative. CDR3s include the opening cysteine and the closing phenylalanine or tryptophan. The D gene is left open where the match is weak. A clone size is listed for some rows: how often the clone was seen (once, few, many), or a class if it is expanded.

J gene | V gene | D gene | CDR3 length | clone size | CDR3 protein | CDR3 DNA
TRBJ2-2 | TRBV7-3 | NA | 13 | NA | CASSLSGTGELFF | TGTGCCAGCAGCTTATCGGGCACCGGGGAGCTGTTTTTT
TRBJ1-3 | TRBV4-1 | NA | 16 | NA | CASSQGVMEPGNTIYF | TGCGCCAGCAGCCAAGGGGTAATGGAGCCTGGAAACACCATATATTTT
TRBJ2-7 | TRBV7-9 | TRBD2 | 18 | NA | CASSLVVGPLADFYEQYF | TGTGCCAGCAGCTTAGTAGTGGGGCCACTAGCGGATTTCTACGAGCAGTACTTC
TRBJ2-7 | TRBV11-2 | TRBD2 | 15 | NA | CASSTRLAVPYEQYF | TGTGCCAGCAGCACCCGACTAGCGGTTCCCTACGAGCAGTACTTC
TRBJ2-1 | TRBV2 | NA | 13 | NA | CASSERNYNEQFF | TGTGCCAGCAGTGAGAGGAACTACAATGAGCAGTTCTTC
TRBJ1-4 | TRBV19 | NA | 15 | NA | CASSTREAGDEKLFF | TGTGCCAGTAGTACTCGGGAGGCTGGGGATGAAAAACTGTTTTTT
TRBJ2-3 | TRBV10-2 | TRBD2 | 15 | NA | CASSESGGFTDTQYF | TGCGCCAGCAGTGAGTCGGGGGGGTTCACAGATACGCAGTATTTT
TRBJ1-5 | TRBV27 | NA | 13 | NA | CASSRQANQPQHF | TGTGCCAGCAGTAGACAGGCCAATCAGCCCCAGCATTTT
TRBJ2-3 | TRBV7-9 | TRBD2 | 16 | NA | CASSLRASGPTDTQYF | TGTGCCAGCAGCTTAAGGGCTAGCGGGCCCACAGATACGCAGTATTTT
TRBJ2-1 | TRBV18 | NA | 16 | NA | CASSRPDGSSYNEQFF | TGTGCCAGCTCGCGACCTGACGGGAGCTCCTACAATGAGCAGTTCTTC
TRBJ2-1 | TRBV19 | TRBD2 | 15 | NA | CASSIAGGSYNEQFF | TGTGCCAGTAGTATAGCGGGGGGGAGTTACAATGAGCAGTTCTTC
TRBJ2-3 | TRBV5-1 | TRBD2 | 16 | NA | CASSARTSASTDTQYF | TGCGCCAGCAGCGCTAGGACTAGCGCTAGCACAGATACGCAGTATTTT
TRBJ1-6 | TRBV7-9 | TRBD1 | 15 | few | CASSPGQGFVSPLHF | TGTGCCAGCAGCCCAGGACAGGGGTTCGTATCACCCCTCCACTTT
TRBJ2-7 | TRBV4-1 | TRBD1 | 15 | NA | CASSQETGGLYEQYF | TGCGCCAGCAGCCAAGAAACAGGGGGTCTCTACGAGCAGTACTTC
TRBJ2-7 | TRBV30 | NA | 13 | few | CAWTDGSSYEQYF | TGTGCCTGGACAGACGGGAGCTCCTACGAGCAGTACTTC
TRBJ2-2 | TRBV18 | NA | 15 | few | CASSPLGTNTGELFF | TGTGCCAGCTCACCCCTCGGGACGAACACCGGGGAGCTGTTTTTT
TRBJ1-6 | TRBV5-5 | TRBD1 | 14 | few | CASRPGTGTSPLHF | TGTGCCAGCAGGCCCGGGACAGGGACTTCACCCCTCCACTTT
TRBJ1-6 | TRBV6-5 | NA | 14 | once | CASSYRGYNSPLHF | TGTGCCAGCAGTTACCGGGGGTATAATTCACCCCTCCACTTT
TRBJ2-7 | TRBV27 | NA | 13 | NA | CASTVRGSYEQYF | TGTGCCAGCACGGTAAGGGGTTCCTACGAGCAGTACTTC
TRBJ1-5 | TRBV27 | NA | 15 | NA | CASSLGHDSNQPQHF | TGTGCCAGCAGTTTAGGGCACGATAGCAATCAGCCCCAGCATTTT
TRBJ1-6 | TRBV30 | NA | 14 | NA | CAYLDWGRGSPLHF | TGTGCCTACCTAGACTGGGGTCGAGGGTCACCCCTCCACTTT
TRBJ1-3 | TRBV7-9 | NA | 12 | NA | CASSRTEDTIYF | TGTGCCAGCAGCCGGACAGAAGACACCATATATTTT
TRBJ1-2 | TRBV6-1 | NA | 15 | NA | CASRILTGAIYGYTF | TGTGCCAGCAGAATCCTGACAGGAGCGATTTATGGCTACACCTTC
TRBJ2-7 | TRBV28 | TRBD1 | 12 | NA | CASSPAQGAEDF | TGTGCCAGCAGTCCCGCGCAGGGGGCGGAGGACTTC
TRBJ2-7 | TRBV4-1 | TRBD2 | 15 | NA | CASSQALAGVGEQYF | TGCGCCAGCAGCCAAGCTCTAGCGGGAGTGGGGGAGCAGTACTTC
TRBJ2-3 | TRBV19 | NA | 13 | few | CASSISEVDTQYF | TGTGCCAGTAGTATAAGCGAGGTAGATACGCAGTATTTT
TRBJ2-3 | TRBV30 | TRBD2 | 15 | NA | CAWSALAGMSDTQYF | TGTGCCTGGAGTGCTCTAGCGGGGATGTCAGATACGCAGTATTTT
TRBJ2-1 | TRBV9 | TRBD2 | 16 | NA | CASSVEGTSDYNEQFF | TGTGCCAGCAGCGTAGAAGGGACTAGCGACTACAATGAGCAGTTCTTC
TRBJ1-4 | TRBV27 | NA | 14 | NA | CASCPGHPSEKLFF | TGTGCCAGCTGTCCGGGTCACCCATCAGAAAAACTGTTTTTT
TRBJ1-4 | TRBV12-5 | NA | 15 | NA | CASGLRTGRGEKLFF | TGTGCTAGTGGTTTGAGAACAGGGAGGGGTGAAAAACTGTTTTTT
TRBJ2-1 | TRBV6-5 | NA | 15 | few | CASTPPGSSYNEQFF | TGTGCCAGCACGCCCCCGGGGAGCTCCTACAATGAGCAGTTCTTC